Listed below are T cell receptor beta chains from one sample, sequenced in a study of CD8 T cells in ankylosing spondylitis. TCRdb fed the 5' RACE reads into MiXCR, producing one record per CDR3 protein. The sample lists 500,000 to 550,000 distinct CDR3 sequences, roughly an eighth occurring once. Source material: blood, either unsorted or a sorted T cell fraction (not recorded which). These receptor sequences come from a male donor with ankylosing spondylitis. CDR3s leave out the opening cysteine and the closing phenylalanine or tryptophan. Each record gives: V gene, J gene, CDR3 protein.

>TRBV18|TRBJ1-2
ASSVTDDDYGYT
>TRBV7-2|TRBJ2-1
ASSPGASGYNEQF
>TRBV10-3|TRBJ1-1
AISGTGNTEAF
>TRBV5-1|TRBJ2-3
ASNEGAGGDTQY
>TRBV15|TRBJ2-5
ATGGTSGWETQY
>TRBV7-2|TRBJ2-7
ASSRDRANEQY
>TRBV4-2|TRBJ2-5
ASSQEGGAGRLETQY
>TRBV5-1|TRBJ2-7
ASSPLIQVSYEQY
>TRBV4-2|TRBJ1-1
ASSQELDSDGAAF
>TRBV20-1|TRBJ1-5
SASQFGQGNQPQH
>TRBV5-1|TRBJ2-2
ASSGAARAGELF
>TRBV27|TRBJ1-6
ASSRGTYNSPLH
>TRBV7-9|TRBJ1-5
AIPRGVVAQH
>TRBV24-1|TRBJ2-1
ATRGSGNNEQF
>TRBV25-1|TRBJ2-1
ASSEGGYNEQF
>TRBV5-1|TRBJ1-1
ASSLVRQGDSEAF
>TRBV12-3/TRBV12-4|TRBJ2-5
ASSRTVLQETQY
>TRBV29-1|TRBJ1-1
SVDWGAGTEAF
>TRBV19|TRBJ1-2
ASSPSLDRVPHGYT
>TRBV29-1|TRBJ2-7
SVQPWGLGQEQY
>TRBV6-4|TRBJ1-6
ASSAIGTGDTSPLH
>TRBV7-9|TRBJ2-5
VSNRLAGGQETQY
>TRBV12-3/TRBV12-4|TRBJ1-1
ASSPRGWENTEAF
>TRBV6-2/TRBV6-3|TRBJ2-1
ASSDARTYNEQF
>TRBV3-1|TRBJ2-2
ASRAGGNTGELF
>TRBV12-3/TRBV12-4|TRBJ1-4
ASSYGDRGPGGNEKLF
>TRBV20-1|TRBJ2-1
SAGSEQGVSYNEQF
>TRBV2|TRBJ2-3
ASSVLSGSGTDTQY
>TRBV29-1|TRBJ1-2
SVDEGGADYT
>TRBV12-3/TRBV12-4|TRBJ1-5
ASSLGPQEQPQH
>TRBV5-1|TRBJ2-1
ATYPLAGTSSYNEQF
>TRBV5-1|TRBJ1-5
ASSLGPLTGENQPQH
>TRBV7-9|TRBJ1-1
ASSEGGYTEAF
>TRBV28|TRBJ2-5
ASSFPAVRETQY
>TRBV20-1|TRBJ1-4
SARGPQKLF
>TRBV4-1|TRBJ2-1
ASRSIPGGSNEQF
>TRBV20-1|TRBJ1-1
SARKGYTEAF
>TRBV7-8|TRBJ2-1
ASSSHTGLASNEQF
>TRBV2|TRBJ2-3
ASSPGTSGRTDTQY
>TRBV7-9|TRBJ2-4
ASSVDWAKNIQY
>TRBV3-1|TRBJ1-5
ASSQDCDIQTIWECNQPQH
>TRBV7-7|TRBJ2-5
ASSPGQFQETQY
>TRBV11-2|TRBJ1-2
ASSPGGHYGYT
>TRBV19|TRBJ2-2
ASSISRNTGELF
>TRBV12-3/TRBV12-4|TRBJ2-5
ASNRLAGDQETQY
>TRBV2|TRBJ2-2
ASSVPAGTINTGELF
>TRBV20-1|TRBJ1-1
SASIQDEAF
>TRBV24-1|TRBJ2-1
ATSDFGGGGYNEQF